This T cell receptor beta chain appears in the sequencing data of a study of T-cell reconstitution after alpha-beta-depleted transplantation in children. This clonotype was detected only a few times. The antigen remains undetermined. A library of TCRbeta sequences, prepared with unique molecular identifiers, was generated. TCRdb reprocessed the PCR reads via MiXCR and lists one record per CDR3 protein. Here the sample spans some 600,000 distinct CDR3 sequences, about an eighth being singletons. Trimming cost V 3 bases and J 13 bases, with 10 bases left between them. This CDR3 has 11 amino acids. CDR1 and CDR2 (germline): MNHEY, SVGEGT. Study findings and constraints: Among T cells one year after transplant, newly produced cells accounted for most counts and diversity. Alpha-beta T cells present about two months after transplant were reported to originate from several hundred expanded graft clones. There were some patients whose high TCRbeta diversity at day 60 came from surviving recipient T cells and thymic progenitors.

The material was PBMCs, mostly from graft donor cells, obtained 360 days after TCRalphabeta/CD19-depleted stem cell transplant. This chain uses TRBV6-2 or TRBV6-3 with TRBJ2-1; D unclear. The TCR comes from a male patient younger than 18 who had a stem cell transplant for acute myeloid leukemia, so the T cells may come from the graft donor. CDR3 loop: CASSYLRGQFF. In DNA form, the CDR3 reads TGTGCCAGCAGTTATCTTAGAGGTCAGTTCTTC.